This entry features one T cell receptor beta chain sequence. Antigen unknown. The source of the sample is a study of beta chain features in type 1 diabetes. Study-wide findings and caveats: Sequencing used cDNA, and cells with high TCR expression could therefore be over-represented. Across all four CD4+ subsets, people with type 1 diabetes showed modestly shorter TCRB CDR3s.

Since all of the isolated RNA was reverse transcribed, expressed TCRB transcripts were what got sequenced. Data came from immunoSEQ multiplex PCR; TCRdb stores just in-frame clones and leaves some out. There are some 250,000 clones in the sample; approximately 14% occur only once, and roughly 0.019% lies in the top ten. V was clipped by 2 bases and J by 1 base, with 12 bases between them. This CDR3 has 16 amino acids. The germline V gene has CDR1 KGHSH and CDR2 LQKENI. Every donor had blood drawn once into heparin, around 100 mL on average. Sorting produced populations that all topped 95% purity. The sequenced sample was naive CD4+ T cells from blood. The clonotype comes from a man aged 25-40 years with type 1 diabetes. This chain joins TRBV18 and TRBJ1-3, with D perhaps TRBD1 (5 bases). DNA of the CDR3: TGTGCCAGCTCACCATTAGACAGCGCTTCTGGAAACACCATATATTTT. Protein: CASSPLDSASGNTIYF.